The sequence of this T cell receptor (beta chain) was determined in a study of blood T cell repertoires in COVID-19. Study background: T cells, B-cell-depleted T cells, or PBMCs supplied cDNA or gDNA.

Authors' processing steps: How many nucleated cells were present was estimated from reference gene primer amplification. Sequencing was performed with immunoSEQ multiplex PCR; in TCRdb, only in-frame clones are kept and a portion is missing. V and J calls and clone size are copied from that table; D and trimming were computed from the DNA. The sample holds over 120,000 clones; 60% to 80% are singletons and the top ten take less than 3%. Cohort 3 donors counted as recovered after two negative PCRs, clearance, or resolved symptoms. Trimming took off 4 bases at V and 1 base at J, with 14 bases between the two ends. This CDR3 spans 14 amino acids. The germline V gene has CDR1 GTSNPN and CDR2 SVGIG (reference sequence).

This sequence was found in a woman in her forties or fifties who had recovered from COVID-19. The chain has TRBV30 and TRBJ2-7; weak D call: TRBD2 (6 bases). Material: PBMCs or T cells enriched from blood (not recorded which). The CDR3, as DNA: TGTGCCTGGAAGCCAGGGAGGAGATCCTACGAGCAGTACTTC. This gives the protein CAWKPGRRSYEQYF.